The T cell receptor (beta chain) described here comes from a study of T cell clonotyping in hematopoietic cell transplantation. TCRdb keeps only in-frame clones here, not all; method: immunoSEQ multiplex PCR. The table records just over 8,500 clones, roughly 85% of them present only once. The sample holds one count of this clone. The antigen is not known. Study conclusions and caveats: Pathologically expanded recipient clonotypes increased progressively from day 30 to day 180 as diversity fell. At the given depth, recipient repertoires were over 95% de novo clonotypes. Broader posttransplant TCR repertoire diversity was predicted by graft donor and pretransplant recipient Inverse Simpson Index values.

V lost 5 bases and J lost 2, with 16 bases in between. Germline V gives CDR1 SNHLY, CDR2 FYNNEI. The CDR3 totals 15 residues. The sequencing used PBMCs, collected 180 days after allogeneic stem cell transplant. V gene TRBV2 combines with J gene TRBJ2-7; no firm D call. The sequence was collected from a female patient in her 30s who had an allogeneic stem cell transplant, so the T cells may come from the graft donor. Some clones in this sample may be carry-over from other donors' samples. As DNA, the CDR3 is TGTGCCAGCAGTAGAGACCAAAAACTCACCTACGAGCAGTACTTC. Amino acids: CASSRDQKLTYEQYF.